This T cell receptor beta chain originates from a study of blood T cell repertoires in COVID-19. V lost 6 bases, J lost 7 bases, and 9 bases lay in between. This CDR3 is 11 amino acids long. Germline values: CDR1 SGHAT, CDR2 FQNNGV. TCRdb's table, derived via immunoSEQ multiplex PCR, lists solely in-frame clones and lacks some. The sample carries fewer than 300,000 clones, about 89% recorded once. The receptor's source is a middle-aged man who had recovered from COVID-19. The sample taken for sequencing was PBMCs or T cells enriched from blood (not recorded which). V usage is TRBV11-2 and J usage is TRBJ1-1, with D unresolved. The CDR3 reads CASSSTGEAFF. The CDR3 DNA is TGTGCCAGCAGTTCAACTGGTGAAGCTTTCTTT.